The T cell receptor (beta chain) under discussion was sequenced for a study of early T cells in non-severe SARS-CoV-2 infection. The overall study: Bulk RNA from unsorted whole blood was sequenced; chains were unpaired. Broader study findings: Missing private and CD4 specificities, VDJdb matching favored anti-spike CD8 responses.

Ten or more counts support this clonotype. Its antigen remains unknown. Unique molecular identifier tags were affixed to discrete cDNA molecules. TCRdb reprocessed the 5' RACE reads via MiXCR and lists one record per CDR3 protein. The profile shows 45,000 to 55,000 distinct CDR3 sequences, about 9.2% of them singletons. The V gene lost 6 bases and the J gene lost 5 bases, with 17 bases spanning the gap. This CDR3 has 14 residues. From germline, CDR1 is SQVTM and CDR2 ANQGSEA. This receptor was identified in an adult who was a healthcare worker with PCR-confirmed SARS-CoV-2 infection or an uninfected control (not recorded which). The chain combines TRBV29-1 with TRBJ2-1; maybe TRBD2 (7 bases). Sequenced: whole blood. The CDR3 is CSVLGRGANNEQFF. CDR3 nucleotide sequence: TGCAGCGTGCTCGGCCGGGGGGCGAACAATGAGCAGTTCTTC.